This T cell receptor beta chain was found in a study of technical replicates of blood from several donors. This clone has more than one count but fewer than ten. Germline CDR1 GTSNPN, CDR2 SVGIG (reference sequence). The V gene lost 0 bases and the J gene lost 3 bases, with 11 bases spanning the gap. The CDR3 is 15 residues long. The method was immunoSEQ multiplex PCR; TCRdb's version includes in-frame clones alone and lacks a portion of them. The table shows tens of thousands of clones, with roughly 92% occurring only once. This sequence joins TRBV30 and TRBJ2-2; the D gene is possibly TRBD1 (6 bases). The clonotype originates from a human donor in good health. Some clones in this sample may be carry-over from other donors' samples. The sequenced sample was PBMCs. This CDR3 reads CAWSVQGRDTGELFF. The CDR3 coding sequence is TGTGCCTGGAGTGTACAGGGACGGGACACCGGGGAGCTGTTTTTT.